The present entry profiles one T cell receptor beta chain with its context. The sample belongs to a study of technical replicates of blood from a few donors. Assay: immunoSEQ multiplex PCR; the TCRdb copy retains only in-frame clones and omits some. Of approximately 79,000 clones listed, about nine tenths are singletons. CDR3 length equals 13 residues. The V end was cut by 7 bases, the J end by 2 bases, with 11 bases between. Germline CDR1 MNHNS, CDR2 SASEGT. What was sequenced was T cells isolated from PBMCs. The gene calls are TRBV6-1 and TRBJ1-1, with TRBD1 as a possible D gene (6 bases). This clonotype originated in a human donor in good health. The CDR3 coding sequence is TGTGCCAGCAACCCCAGGGGTAACACTGAAGCTTTCTTT. Protein: CASNPRGNTEAFF.